This TCR beta chain was retrieved from a study of T cells in Graves' hyperthyroidism and ophthalmopathy (dated by TCRdb to the late 2010s). Regarding the study in general: Peripheral blood was sampled at the time of initial diagnosis, prior to any treatment. A discovery cohort of roughly 100 patients, roughly 40 with Graves' ophthalmopathy and about 60 with stable Graves' hyperthyroidism, was used to find distinguishing TCR V-J signatures. An independent validation cohort of fewer than 20 hyperthyroidism patients and 17 patients who later progressed to ophthalmopathy tested prospective prediction of ophthalmopathy. For training and testing, the 95 to 100 patients in the discovery cohort were randomly divided in a 7:3 ratio. Thyroid tissue and blood T-cell repertoires from about six Graves' hyperthyroidism patients were also compared in the study. After sampling, hyperthyroidism patients received methimazole starting at 30 mg daily, and ophthalmopathy patients received high-dose intravenous methylprednisolone. According to the paper, TCR Vbeta CDR3 sequencing was carried out on approximately 140 peripheral blood samples, which came from under 50 ophthalmopathy, 75 to 80 hyperthyroidism and about 17 progressor patients.

Hyperthyroidism patients were newly diagnosed, had a disease duration of under 2 months, and were aged 18 to 65 years. The study excluded patients with uncontrolled infections, other autoimmune diseases, pregnancy or lactation. Diagnoses relied on clinical symptoms, serum thyroxine and TRAb, thyroid ultrasound and orbital computed tomography. For progressor patients, blood was drawn at the first diagnosis of hyperthyroidism, before any ophthalmopathy symptoms had appeared. Ficoll-Paque density gradient centrifugation was used to isolate PBMCs from approximately 10 ml of fresh peripheral blood. Progressor patients were defined as those initially diagnosed with Graves' hyperthyroidism in whom ophthalmopathy developed during follow-up. Total RNA was extracted using Trizol reagent, and RNA quality was assessed on an Agilent 2100 Bioanalyzer. Comment on this clonotype: Its antigen specificity is not known. No quality values exist for individual bases; no much larger clone is one base distant.

The CDR3 sequence holds 13 residues, the cysteine and phenylalanine included. The entry retains the CDR3 DNA only, 39 bases that are in frame from base 1. For CDR1 and CDR2, the germline V gene lists SGHDN and FVKESK. V was cut back by 4 bases and J by 4 bases, leaving a gap of 9 bases between them. Amplification of TCR beta CDR3 regions was carried out from RNA transcripts. The TCR CDR3 was subjected to a first round of RT-PCR using the HTBI primer set and the Qiagen OneStep RT-PCR kit. A second multiplex PCR round built the libraries, followed by size selection and purification. Paired-end sequencing of the libraries was performed with 100 bp reads on an Illumina HiSeq2000. The paper's data handling went like this. SOAPnuke was used to process the raw data, removing reads that contained adapters or uncalled bases, had a mean Phred below 15, or lacked an exact match to the constant primer or identifier. High-quality paired reads were merged using COPE v1.2.5, and each unique nucleotide sequence was defined as a clonotype. MiTCR v1.1 was used to align the clonotypes against IMGT TRBV, TRBD and TRBJ reference segments. Analysis was restricted to V-J combinations with a frequency above 0.0001, which covered 98% to 99.2% of repertoires. A TCS score was defined as the ratio of F50 (clonal expansion) to E x V (chaos), with BLOSUM62-based TCRdist applied between CDR3 peptides within each V-J. Welch's t-statistics and random forest reduced just over 500 V-J features to roughly 13, which were used in a naive Bayes classifier (R e1071). The public reads were quality trimmed at Q25 with fastp and then assembled into clones with MiXCR by TCRdb, keeping productive beta chains. Rows merge per CDR3 protein into single entries with the most common DNA and genes. TCRdb's processing, not the authors' own work, is the source of the V and J calls. For this sample there are 730,000 or so distinct CDR3 sequences; around a sixth appear just once. The ten largest clones represent 16% of the sample.

The full study reports these points: In validation, the model predicted progression to ophthalmopathy a median of roughly 6.5 months before onset, with approximately 71% sensitivity and 72.22% specificity. Ophthalmopathy was separated from stable hyperthyroidism by a 13 V-J signature model, with 87.88% sensitivity and just over 81% specificity obtained in cross-validation and 80%/75% obtained in testing. No statistical method was used to set the sample size in advance, and investigators knew the group allocation. Most expanded thyroid clonotypes (frequency above 0.001) were also detected in blood, a finding suggesting that blood repertoires may reflect thyroid immune responses.

Sequencing used blood. This receptor chain uses TRBV14 and TRBJ2-3; no D gene can be assigned with confidence. This sequence originates from a woman aged 45-65 years with Graves' hyperthyroidism that later progressed to Graves' ophthalmopathy. The CDR3 sequence is CASSPADPDTQYF. The sequence in DNA is TGTGCCAGCAGCCCGGCAGACCCAGATACGCAGTATTTT.